Listed here are 23 T cell receptor beta chains from one sample, sequenced in a study of T cells in Graves' hyperthyroidism and ophthalmopathy. RNA transcripts gave rise to amplified TCR beta CDR3 regions. The TCR CDR3 was amplified in a first-round RT-PCR using the HTBI primer set. TCRdb reprocessed the multiplex PCR reads via MiXCR and lists one record per CDR3 protein. The repertoire holds some 500,000 distinct CDR3 sequences, with about 15% as singletons. The sequencing input was blood. All receptors derive from a woman under 30 with Graves' hyperthyroidism.

The chain has TRBV7-3 and TRBJ1-2, with 9 bases identical to TRBD1. The CDR3 extends over 16 amino acids. V lost 7 bases, J lost 0 bases, and 9 bases stayed unmatched. Germline CDR1 and CDR2: SGHTA and FQGTGA. The CDR3 loop reads CASMRDRDRANYGYTF. CDR3 DNA sequence: TGTGCCAGCATGCGGGACAGGGACCGTGCTAACTATGGCTACACCTTC.

This clonotype was detected many times. V is TRBV18 and J is TRBJ2-1; TRBD1 matches at 8 bases. Germline V gene data show CDR1 as KGHSH and CDR2 as LQKENI. Losses at the gene ends were 5 bases for V and 12 bases for J; bases not matched to a gene: 9. The CDR3 spans 13 residues. The CDR3 region is CASSSDRDGVQFF. As DNA, the CDR3 is TGTGCCAGCTCATCGGACAGGGATGGTGTGCAGTTCTTC.

The chain employs TRBV5-5 and TRBJ2-7; D not resolved. The germline V and J ends were trimmed by 7 bases and 6 bases, with 17 bases remaining between them. CDR3 size: 13 residues. CDR1 is SGHKS and CDR2 is YYEKEE in the germline V gene (reference sequence). CDR3: CASSGRYVGEQYF. The CDR3 region has the DNA TGTGCCAGCTCCGGACGGTACGTTGGCGAGCAGTACTTC.

This clonotype was found many times. The V gene is TRBV11-2, the J gene TRBJ1-1; D uncertain. In germline, CDR1 is SGHAT, CDR2 FQNNGV. V dropped 5 bases and J dropped 2 bases, with 9 bases sitting between them. This CDR3 comprises 13 residues. CDR3 loop: CASSPTRNTEAFF. The CDR3 DNA is TGTGCCAGCAGCCCCACAAGAAACACTGAAGCTTTCTTT.

The chain recombines TRBV20-1 with TRBJ1-5, with TRBD1 as a possible D gene (6 bases). CDR3 length: 14 residues. V was pared by 1 base and J by 3 bases, with 10 bases between. Germline V lookup: CDR1 DFQATT, CDR2 SNEGSKA (reference sequence). CDR3 coding DNA: TGCAGTGCTAGAGGTAGACAGGCCAATCAGCCCCAGCATTTT. Protein: CSARGRQANQPQHF.

In its sample, this clonotype was seen a few times. The J gene is TRBJ2-3, the V gene TRBV14; no clear D. The V gene lost 2 bases and the J gene lost 6 bases, with 6 bases spanning the gap. Germline assignment: CDR1 SGHDN and CDR2 FVKESK. The CDR3 loop spans 12 amino acids. CDR3 sequence: CASSQRADTQYF. CDR3 nucleotides: TGTGCCAGCAGCCAACGGGCCGATACGCAGTATTTT.

The V and J genes are TRBV19 and TRBJ1-1; 10 nucleotides align to TRBD1. The ends lost 6 bases at V and 3 bases at J; junction bases unmatched: 13. This CDR3 spans 17 amino acids. The germline V gene encodes CDR1 LNHDA and CDR2 SQIVND (reference sequence). The CDR3: CASSLPDRGRRHTEAFF. CDR3 DNA sequence: TGTGCCAGTAGCCTACCTGACAGGGGGCGTAGGCACACTGAAGCTTTCTTT.

The chain uses TRBV28 and TRBJ2-7, with a weak D call TRBD1 (6 bases). The germline CDR1 and CDR2 sequences are MDHEN and SYDVKM. The CDR3 is 11 residues long. Trimming left V 4 bases short and J 8 bases short, with 9 bases between. The CDR3 loop is CASSSQGQQYV. CDR3 bases: TGTGCCAGCAGTTCGCAGGGGCAGCAGTACGTC.

This clonotype showed up just a few times. The V call is TRBV5-1, the J call TRBJ2-1, with D possibly being TRBD2 (5 bases). The V gene lost 0 bases and the J gene lost 0 bases, with 7 bases spanning the gap. The CDR3 runs 15 residues. The germline V gene has CDR1 SGHRS and CDR2 YFSETQ. In DNA, the CDR3 is TGCGCCAGCAGCTTGGCCGGGAACTCCTACAATGAGCAGTTCTTC. As protein: CASSLAGNSYNEQFF.

This clonotype was found many times. CDR3 in DNA: TGTGCCAGCAGTTTTGGGCCCCAAAGGAATGGCTACACCTTC. It translates to CASSFGPQRNGYTF. The rearrangement joins TRBV12-3 or TRBV12-4 to TRBJ1-2; D remains ambiguous. V was clipped by 3 bases and J by 6 bases, with 14 bases between them. CDR3 length: 14 residues.

Many counts were recorded for this clonotype. This chain joins TRBV12-3 or TRBV12-4 and TRBJ1-1; possibly TRBD1 for D (5 bases). Trimming took off 7 bases at V and 1 base at J, with 13 bases between the two ends. The CDR3 is 14 residues long. The CDR3 loop reads CASTMSGGNTEAFF. CDR3 coding DNA: TGTGCCAGCACGATGTCGGGGGGGAACACTGAAGCTTTCTTT.

This clonotype was detected a few times. The V call is TRBV7-2, the J call TRBJ2-1, with 10 bases identical to TRBD2. Per the germline V gene, CDR1 is SGHTA and CDR2 is FQGNSA. Trimming removed 2 bases from V and 3 bases from J; junction bases left unmatched: 10. The CDR3 sequence is 18 residues long. CDR3 residues: CASSLPPWKREGYNEQFF. The CDR3 bases are TGTGCCAGCAGCTTACCCCCTTGGAAGCGGGAGGGCTACAATGAGCAGTTCTTC.

This clonotype was observed at least ten times. The chain combines TRBV2 with TRBJ1-2; TRBD1 matches at 9 bases. This CDR3 has 16 residues. V was clipped by 6 bases and J by 6 bases; unmatched bases: 14. Germline V gene lookup returns CDR1 SNHLY and CDR2 FYNNEI. This chain's CDR3 is CASSDEGQGRNDGYTF. The CDR3 DNA reads TGTGCCAGCAGCGATGAGGGACAGGGAAGGAATGATGGCTACACCTTC.

At least ten counts were recorded for this clonotype. The chain recombines TRBV6-1 with TRBJ1-5; D not resolved. With 8 bases removed from V and 5 bases from J, the gap between germline ends came to 10 bases. Germline CDR1 MNHNS, CDR2 SASEGT. CDR3 size: 12 residues. CDR3 sequence (DNA): TGTGCCAGCGTTTCCCGTTATCAGCCCCAGCATTTT. It yields the protein CASVSRYQPQHF.

This clonotype appeared once. V gene TRBV6-1 combines with J gene TRBJ1-2; D call uncertain. Deletions cut 5 bases from V and 10 bases from J, with 20 bases between. The CDR3 extends over 14 amino acids. In germline, CDR1 is MNHNS, CDR2 SASEGT. The DNA of the CDR3 is TGTGCCAGCAGTAGCCGAGGGCTCCCCTTCGACTACACCTTC. Amino acids: CASSSRGLPFDYTF.

This clonotype was picked up many times. The V gene is TRBV24-1, the J gene TRBJ1-1; 8 bases map to TRBD1. Losses at the gene ends were 3 bases for V and 8 bases for J; bases not matched to a gene: 4. Germline V lookup: CDR1 KGHDR, CDR2 SFDVKD. CDR3 length equals 13 residues. This CDR3 is CATSDPDREEAFF. CDR3 sequence (DNA): TGTGCCACCAGTGATCCGGACAGGGAGGAAGCTTTCTTT.

This clonotype has only a few counts. This rearrangement joins TRBV6-5 to TRBJ2-1, with 8 positions matching TRBD2. V shed 4 bases and J 9 bases; nucleotides not matched to a gene: 8. CDR1 is MNHEY, CDR2 SVGAGI, per germline. The CDR3 consists of 14 residues. In nucleotides, the CDR3 is TGTGCCAGCAGTTTCCAGCGGGAGATGATTGAGCAGTTCTTC. Its protein product is CASSFQREMIEQFF.

This clonotype was seen at least ten times. This rearrangement joins TRBV7-3 to TRBJ2-3, with D possibly TRBD2 on 6 matching bases. The V gene's germline CDR1 is SGHTA and CDR2 FQGTGA. Trimming left V 2 bases short and J 5 bases short, with 11 bases between. This CDR3 comprises 14 residues. The CDR3 DNA is TGTGCCAGCAGCTTAGGGGGGTCGGAAGATACGCAGTATTTT. Translating gives CASSLGGSEDTQYF.

This clonotype was seen repeatedly, ten times or more. This chain links TRBV20-1 with TRBJ1-1; a weak D match, TRBD1 (6 bases). V lost 1 base, J lost 7 bases, and 16 bases lay in between. Germline CDR1 is DFQATT and CDR2 is SNEGSKA (reference sequence). The CDR3 runs 14 residues. The CDR3 loop is CSARGTDKQVEAFF. The CDR3 region has the DNA TGCAGTGCTAGAGGGACAGATAAACAAGTTGAAGCTTTCTTT.

This clonotype has a count of ten or more. The chain is built from TRBV6-1 and TRBJ2-3; the D is unclear. Germline assignment: CDR1 MNHNS and CDR2 SASEGT. The ends were cut back, 5 bases at V and 6 bases at J, with 15 bases in the middle. CDR3 length equals 14 residues. CDR3 region: CASSTYTTADTQYF. CDR3 sequence (DNA): TGTGCCAGCAGTACTTATACAACCGCCGATACGCAGTATTTT.

This clonotype was counted at least ten times. The genes are TRBV3-1 and TRBJ1-1; D unclear. This CDR3 has 13 residues. Deletions cut 4 bases from V and 1 base from J, with 7 bases between. Germline values: CDR1 LGHDT, CDR2 YNNKEL (reference sequence). The CDR3 bases are TGTGCCAGCAGCCCCGAGCGGAACACTGAAGCTTTCTTT. Protein product: CASSPERNTEAFF.

This clonotype has more than one count but fewer than ten. The rearrangement uses TRBV13 and TRBJ1-1; D ambiguous. Per the germline V gene, CDR1 is PRHDT and CDR2 is FYEKMQ (reference sequence). This CDR3 region has 14 residues. V was pared by 4 bases and J by 0 bases, with 9 bases between. CDR3 nucleotides: TGTGCCAGCAGCTCGTGGACGGTGAACACTGAAGCTTTCTTT. Its translation is CASSSWTVNTEAFF.

The CDR3, as DNA: TGCAGTGCGAGCCGGGACAGGGGGCCCTACGAGCAGTACTTC. This translates into CSASRDRGPYEQYF. The chain links TRBV20-1 to TRBJ2-7; 12 bases are a match to TRBD1. V lost 6 bases, J lost 2 bases, and 5 bases stayed unmatched. The length of the CDR3 is 14 residues. Germline lookup yields CDR1 DFQATT and CDR2 SNEGSKA (reference sequence).